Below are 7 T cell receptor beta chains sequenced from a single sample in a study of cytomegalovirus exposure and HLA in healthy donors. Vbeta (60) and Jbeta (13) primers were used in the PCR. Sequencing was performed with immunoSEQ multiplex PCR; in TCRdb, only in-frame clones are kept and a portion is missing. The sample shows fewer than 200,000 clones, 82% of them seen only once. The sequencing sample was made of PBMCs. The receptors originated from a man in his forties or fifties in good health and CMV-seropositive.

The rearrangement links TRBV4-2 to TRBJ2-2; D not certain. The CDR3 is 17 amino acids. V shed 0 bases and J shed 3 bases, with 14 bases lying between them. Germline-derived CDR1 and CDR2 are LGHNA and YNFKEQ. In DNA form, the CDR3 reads TGTGCCAGCAGCCAAGACCCTCCCAGCGCGCACACCGGGGAGCTGTTTTTT. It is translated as CASSQDPPSAHTGELFF.

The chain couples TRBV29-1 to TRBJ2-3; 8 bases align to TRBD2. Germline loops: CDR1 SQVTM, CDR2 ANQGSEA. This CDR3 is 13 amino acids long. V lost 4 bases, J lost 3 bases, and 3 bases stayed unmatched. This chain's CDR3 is CSVAGGRTDTQYF. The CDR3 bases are TGCAGCGTTGCGGGGGGGAGAACAGATACGCAGTATTTT.

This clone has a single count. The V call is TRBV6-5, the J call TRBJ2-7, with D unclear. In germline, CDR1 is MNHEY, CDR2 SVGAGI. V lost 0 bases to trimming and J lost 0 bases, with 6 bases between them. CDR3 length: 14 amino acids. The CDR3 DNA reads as TGTGCCAGCAGTTACTCCAGGTTCTCCTACGAGCAGTACTTC. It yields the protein CASSYSRFSYEQYF.

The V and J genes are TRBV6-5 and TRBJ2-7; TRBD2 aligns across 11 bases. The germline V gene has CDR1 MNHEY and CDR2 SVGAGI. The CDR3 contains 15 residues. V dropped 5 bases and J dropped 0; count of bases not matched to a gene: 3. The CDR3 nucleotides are TGTGCCAGCAGTCCTCTAGCGGGGGGCTCCTACGAGCAGTACTTC. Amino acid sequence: CASSPLAGGSYEQYF.

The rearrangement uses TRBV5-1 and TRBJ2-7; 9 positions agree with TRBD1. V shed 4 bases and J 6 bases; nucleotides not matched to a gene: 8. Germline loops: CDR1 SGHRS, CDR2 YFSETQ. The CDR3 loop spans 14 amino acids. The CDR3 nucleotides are TGCGCCAGCAGCCCCCAGGGACAGGGAAGCGAGCAGTACTTC. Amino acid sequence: CASSPQGQGSEQYF.

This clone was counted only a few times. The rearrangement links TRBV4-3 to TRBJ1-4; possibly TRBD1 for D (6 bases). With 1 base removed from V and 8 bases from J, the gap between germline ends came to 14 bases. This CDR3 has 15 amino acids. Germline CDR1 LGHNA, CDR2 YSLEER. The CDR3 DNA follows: TGCGCCAGCAGCCAAGGATTAGGGGGTGACGAAAAACTGTTTTTT. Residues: CASSQGLGGDEKLFF.

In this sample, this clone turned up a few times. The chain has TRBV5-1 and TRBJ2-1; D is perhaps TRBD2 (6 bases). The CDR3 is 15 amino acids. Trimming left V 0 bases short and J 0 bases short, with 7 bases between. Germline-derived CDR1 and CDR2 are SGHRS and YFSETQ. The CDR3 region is CASSLDGSSYNEQFF. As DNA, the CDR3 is TGCGCCAGCAGCTTGGACGGGAGCTCCTACAATGAGCAGTTCTTC.